Below, 20 T cell receptor beta chains from the same sample are listed, as sequenced in a study of blood T cells in healthy people across ages. PCR was performed a second time for roughly 7 to 11 cycles using a sample-barcoded 5' primer and a J-beta primer mix. MiXCR, applied by TCRdb to the 5' RACE reads, yields one record per CDR3 protein. The sample contains 380,000 or so distinct CDR3 sequences, more than 45% of which appear only once. The sequencing sample was made of blood. All receptors derive from a man aged 60 to 75 in good health.

CDR3 DNA: TGTGCCAGCAGCTACGGGACTCTCAATGAGCAGTTCTTC. Residues: CASSYGTLNEQFF. J is TRBJ2-1 and V is TRBV7-2; D is perhaps TRBD2 (6 bases). Trimming removed 4 bases at V and 6 bases at J, with 10 bases between. Germline V gene data show CDR1 as SGHTA and CDR2 as FQGNSA. This CDR3 has 13 amino acids.

This chain uses TRBV10-3 with TRBJ2-1, with D perhaps matching TRBD1 (7 bases). V was cut by 4 bases and J by 6 bases, with 16 bases left in between. CDR3 length equals 15 residues. Per the germline V gene, CDR1 is ENHRY and CDR2 is SYGVKD. As DNA, the CDR3 is TGTGCCATCAGTGTAACAGGGGACTCTGTCAATGAGCAGTTCTTC. This gives the protein CAISVTGDSVNEQFF.

This clonotype came up a few times. The chain links TRBV6-2 or TRBV6-3 to TRBJ2-1; the D is unclear. This CDR3 is built from 13 residues. Germline-derived CDR1 and CDR2 are MNHEY and SVGEGT. Deletions cut 2 bases from V and 7 bases from J, with 9 bases between. CDR3 sequence reads: CASSYRNGNEQFF. The CDR3 DNA reads TGTGCCAGCAGTTACCGGAACGGGAATGAGCAGTTCTTC.

The chain links TRBV11-2 to TRBJ2-1; 9 positions match TRBD2. The germline V gene has CDR1 SGHAT and CDR2 FQNNGV. This CDR3 is 14 amino acids long. The ends lost 1 base at V and 14 bases at J; junction bases unmatched: 9. The DNA for the CDR3 is TGTGCCAGCAGCTTAGGGCTAGCGGGGCGTTATAAGTTCTTC. The encoded protein is CASSLGLAGRYKFF.

This clonotype was seen a single time. The chain has TRBV11-2 and TRBJ1-2, with D unclear. V was trimmed by 2 bases and J by 12 bases, leaving 1 base between them. Germline CDR1 is SGHAT and CDR2 is FQNNGV. The CDR3 sequence is 8 residues long. CDR3 amino acids: CASSLNTF. The CDR3 bases are TGTGCCAGCAGCTTAAACACCTTC. Filled out from reference TRBV11-2 and TRBJ1-2, the complete variable domain reads EAGVAQSPRYKIIEKRQSVAFWCNPISGHATLYWYQQILGQGPKLLIQFQNNGVVDDSQLPKDRFSAERLKGVDSTLKIQPAKLEDSAVYLCASSLNTFGSGTRLTVV.

Notes on this clonotype: An end of the junction differs from the germline gene, which may be a read error. This sequence joins TRBV11-1 and TRBJ2-7; TRBD1 matches 9 bases. CDR1 and CDR2 (germline): SGHAT, FQDESV (reference sequence). The CDR3 length is 18 residues. CDR3 DNA: TGTGCCAGCAGCGGAGGCGGCACAGGGGGCACGAGCTCCTACGGGCAGTACTTC. Translated: CASSGGGTGGTSSYGQYF.

This clonotype was counted only a few times. The V gene is TRBV7-8, the J gene TRBJ2-3; 7 positions match TRBD2. The CDR3 is 16 residues long. V dropped 5 bases and J dropped 5; count of bases not matched to a gene: 13. Germline V gene data show CDR1 as SGHVS and CDR2 as FQNEAQ. The CDR3 loop is CASSPKRDPRGDTQYF. The CDR3 DNA reads as TGTGCCAGCAGCCCGAAGCGGGACCCCCGGGGAGATACGCAGTATTTT.

Many counts were recorded for this clonotype. This chain's CDR3 is CASSRGAFAETQYF. The CDR3 DNA sequence: TGTGCCAGCAGCCGGGGGGCCTTCGCGGAGACCCAGTACTTC. The chain links TRBV6-5 to TRBJ2-5, with a tentative D call TRBD2 (7 bases). Germline CDR1 and CDR2: MNHEY and SVGAGI. The CDR3 has 14 amino acids. The V gene lost 6 bases and the J gene lost 5 bases, with 16 bases spanning the gap.

The V and J genes are TRBV20-1 and TRBJ1-1; D call uncertain. The CDR3 contains 15 residues. The germline V gene has CDR1 DFQATT and CDR2 SNEGSKA (reference sequence). With 1 base removed from V and 0 bases from J, the gap between germline ends came to 12 bases. CDR3 bases: TGCAGTGCTAGAGTTACCAGGCGTTTGAACACTGAAGCTTTCTTT. Its protein is CSARVTRRLNTEAFF.

In DNA form, the CDR3 reads TGTGCCTGGAGTGTGGGAGCCGAGCAGTACTTC. Protein product: CAWSVGAEQYF. The chain recombines TRBV30 with TRBJ2-1; perhaps TRBD2 as D (5 bases). TRBJ2-7 matches the DNA end more closely, so the J call is doubtful. This CDR3 comprises 11 residues. CDR1 GTSNPN and CDR2 SVGIG come from the germline V gene (reference sequence).

V is TRBV7-8 and J is TRBJ2-5; 8 bases agree with TRBD2. The CDR3 loop spans 17 amino acids. With V trimmed by 4 bases and J by 5 bases, 15 bases remained unmatched. The germline CDR1 and CDR2 sequences are SGHVS and FQNEAQ. In nucleotides, the CDR3 is TGTGCCAGCAGCTCGCTGAGCGGGAGCTTCAGTAGGGAGACCCAGTACTTC. Amino acids: CASSSLSGSFSRETQYF.

This clonotype appeared many times. The chain is built from TRBV7-2 and TRBJ2-1; D is undetermined. The CDR3 is made up of 12 amino acids. Germline lookup yields CDR1 SGHTA and CDR2 FQGNSA. V lost 0 bases to trimming and J lost 9 bases, with 6 bases between them. CDR3: CASSLASREQFF. The DNA of the CDR3 is TGTGCCAGCAGCTTAGCCTCGCGTGAGCAGTTCTTC.

This clonotype was seen once. The chain links TRBV9 to TRBJ2-7; 10 bases are a match to TRBD2. Trimming at V came to 2 bases and at J to 2 bases, leaving 4 bases not matched to a gene. CDR1 and CDR2 from the germline V gene are SGDLS and YYNGEE. This CDR3 has 15 residues. CDR3 in amino acids: CASSVDSGRAYEQYF. CDR3 nucleotides: TGTGCCAGCAGCGTGGACAGCGGGAGGGCCTACGAGCAGTACTTC.

This clonotype has a count of ten or more. This chain links TRBV4-2 with TRBJ1-1; 8 positions agree with TRBD1. This CDR3 spans 16 amino acids. CDR1 is LGHNA, CDR2 YNFKEQ, per germline. The junction had 5 bases not matched to a gene; V was cut back by 1 base and J by 1 base. This CDR3 reads CASSQGTGLGNTEAFF. The CDR3 DNA follows: TGTGCCAGCAGCCAAGGGACAGGGTTGGGGAACACTGAAGCTTTCTTT.

This chain's CDR3 is CASSPIAGGLVVEQFF. CDR3 nucleotides: TGTGCCAGCAGCCCGATAGCGGGGGGCCTGGTGGTTGAGCAGTTCTTC. The chain uses TRBV7-2 and TRBJ2-1; TRBD2 matches 10 bases. V was clipped by 5 bases and J by 9 bases; unmatched bases: 13. CDR1 is SGHTA and CDR2 is FQGNSA in the germline V gene. The CDR3 totals 16 residues. Combining the CDR3 with reference TRBV7-2 and TRBJ2-1 gives the whole variable domain GAGVSQSPSNKVTEKGKDVELRCDPISGHTALYWYRQSLGQGLEFLIYFQGNSAPDKSGLPSDRFSAERTGGSVSTLTIQRTQQEDSAVYLCASSPIAGGLVVEQFFGPGTRLTVL.

This clonotype was picked up a small number of times. The chain uses TRBV5-1 and TRBJ2-4; the D gene is possibly TRBD1 (6 bases). Per germline, CDR1 SGHRS and CDR2 YFSETQ. Trimming stripped 4 bases from V and 7 bases from J, with 21 bases between. This CDR3 contains 16 residues. CDR3 sequence: CASSPRSGVGGNIQYF. In nucleotides, the CDR3 is TGCGCCAGCAGCCCCCGATCAGGGGTAGGCGGGAACATTCAGTACTTC.

This clonotype was detected once. This chain connects TRBV20-1 to TRBJ2-5; no firm D call. V lost 6 bases and J lost 7, with 15 bases in between. Looked up from germline, CDR1 is DFQATT and CDR2 is SNEGSKA (reference sequence). The CDR3 loop spans 12 amino acids. CDR3 sequence (DNA): TGCAGTGCCCGCGTGCCCCCAGTGACCCAGTACTTC. Protein sequence: CSARVPPVTQYF.

This clonotype was seen a handful of times. The chain carries TRBV10-2 and TRBJ2-4, with D perhaps matching TRBD1 (7 bases). Germline CDR1 is WSHSY and CDR2 is SAAADI. This CDR3 has 16 residues. Trimming removed 2 bases at V and 5 bases at J, with 16 bases between. Written as DNA, the CDR3 is TGCGCCAGCAGTGAGGCGCCCAGGGGGGCCCAAAACATTCAGTACTTC. As protein: CASSEAPRGAQNIQYF.

This clonotype has just a few counts. The chain links TRBV7-9 to TRBJ1-2, with 8 bases matching TRBD1. There are 19 residues in the CDR3. Germline V gives CDR1 SEHNR, CDR2 FQNEAQ (reference sequence). V was pared by 1 base and J by 5 bases, with 18 bases of the junction left unmatched. The CDR3 DNA reads as TGTGCCAGCAGCTTAGTATCCGGGACAGGCTCGACCCCACTGTATGGCTACACCTTC. Encoded protein: CASSLVSGTGSTPLYGYTF.

This clonotype has just a few counts. The rearrangement joins TRBV29-1 to TRBJ1-2; the D is unclear. Germline V gene data show CDR1 as SQVTM and CDR2 as ANQGSEA. The V end lost 4 bases, the J end lost 7 bases, and 13 bases lay between the germline ends. This CDR3 is built from 12 residues. CDR3 nucleotide sequence: TGCAGCGTTGGGGTGGGATTGAGTGGCTACACCTTC. It encodes CSVGVGLSGYTF.